This T cell receptor (beta chain) was retrieved from a study of metastatic and nonmetastatic thyroid tumors. Background on the study: Samples came from malignant and benign thyroid patients, and repertoires were compared across blood and tumor or nodule tissue.

Patients had received no treatment of any kind before thyroid surgery. Many counts were recorded for this clone. Antigen specificity is unknown. The ends lost 5 bases at V and 5 bases at J; junction bases unmatched: 2. The germline CDR1 and CDR2 sequences are KGHSH and LQKENI. The CDR3 runs 15 residues. TCRdb redid the clone calls on the PCR reads using MiXCR. The profile covers roughly 70,000 clones, with less than 20% appearing a single time and around 13% taken by the ten largest. Findings and limits, study-wide: In blood and tumor, TCR beta diversity was reportedly significantly higher in malignant thyroid tumors than in benign nodules.

The sequenced material came from blood. J is TRBJ2-1 and V is TRBV18; 14 bases are shared with TRBD2. This clonotype was obtained from a female donor with papillary thyroid cancer or a benign thyroid nodule (not recorded which). Some clones in this sample may be carry-over from other donors' samples. This CDR3 reads CASSKGLAGDNEQFF. The CDR3 region has the DNA TGTGCCAGCTCAAAGGGACTAGCGGGGGACAATGAGCAGTTCTTC.